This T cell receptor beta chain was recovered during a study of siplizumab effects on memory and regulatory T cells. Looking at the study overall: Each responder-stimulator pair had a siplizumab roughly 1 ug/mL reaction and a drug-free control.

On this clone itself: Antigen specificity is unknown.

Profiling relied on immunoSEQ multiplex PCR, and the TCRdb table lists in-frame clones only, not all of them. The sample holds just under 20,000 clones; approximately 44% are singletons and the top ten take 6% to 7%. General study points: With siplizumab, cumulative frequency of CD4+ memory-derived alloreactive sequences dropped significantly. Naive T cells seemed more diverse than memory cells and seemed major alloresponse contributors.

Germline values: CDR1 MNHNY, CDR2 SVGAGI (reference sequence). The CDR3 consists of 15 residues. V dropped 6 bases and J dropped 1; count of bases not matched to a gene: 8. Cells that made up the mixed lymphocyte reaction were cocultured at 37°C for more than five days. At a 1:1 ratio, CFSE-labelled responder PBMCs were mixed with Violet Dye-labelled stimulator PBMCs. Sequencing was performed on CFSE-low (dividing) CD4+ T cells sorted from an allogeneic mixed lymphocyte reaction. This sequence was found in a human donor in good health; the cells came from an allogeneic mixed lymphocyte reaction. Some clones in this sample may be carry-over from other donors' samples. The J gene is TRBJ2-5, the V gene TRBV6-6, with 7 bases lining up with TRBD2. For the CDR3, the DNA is TGTGCCAGCAGCCTCCTTCGGGGGGTCCAAGAGACCCAGTACTTC. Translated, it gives CASSLLRGVQETQYF.